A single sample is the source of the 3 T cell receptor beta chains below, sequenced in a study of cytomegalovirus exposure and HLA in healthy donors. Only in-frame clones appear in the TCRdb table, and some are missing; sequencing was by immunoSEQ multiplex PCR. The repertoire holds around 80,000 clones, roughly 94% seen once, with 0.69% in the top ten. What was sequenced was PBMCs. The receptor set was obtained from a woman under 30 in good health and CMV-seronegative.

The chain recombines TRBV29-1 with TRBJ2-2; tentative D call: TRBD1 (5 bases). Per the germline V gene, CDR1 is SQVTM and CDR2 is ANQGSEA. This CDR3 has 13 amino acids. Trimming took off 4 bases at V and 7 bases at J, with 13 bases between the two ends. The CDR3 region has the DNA TGCAGCGTTGGACAGAACCTTGGCGGGGAGCTGTTTTTT. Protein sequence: CSVGQNLGGELFF.

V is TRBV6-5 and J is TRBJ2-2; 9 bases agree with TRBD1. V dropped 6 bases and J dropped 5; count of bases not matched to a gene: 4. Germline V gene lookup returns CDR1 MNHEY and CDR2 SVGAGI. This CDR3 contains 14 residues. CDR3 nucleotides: TGTGCCAGCAGCACAGGGGGCGGTACCGGGGAGCTGTTTTTT. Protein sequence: CASSTGGGTGELFF.

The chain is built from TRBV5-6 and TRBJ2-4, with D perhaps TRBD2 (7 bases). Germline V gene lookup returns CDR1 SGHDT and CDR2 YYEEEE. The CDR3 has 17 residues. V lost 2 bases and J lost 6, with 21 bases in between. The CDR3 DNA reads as TGTGCCAGCAGCTTTTGGGTAGGGGGGGCGGGTGGAAACATTCAGTACTTC. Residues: CASSFWVGGAGGNIQYF.